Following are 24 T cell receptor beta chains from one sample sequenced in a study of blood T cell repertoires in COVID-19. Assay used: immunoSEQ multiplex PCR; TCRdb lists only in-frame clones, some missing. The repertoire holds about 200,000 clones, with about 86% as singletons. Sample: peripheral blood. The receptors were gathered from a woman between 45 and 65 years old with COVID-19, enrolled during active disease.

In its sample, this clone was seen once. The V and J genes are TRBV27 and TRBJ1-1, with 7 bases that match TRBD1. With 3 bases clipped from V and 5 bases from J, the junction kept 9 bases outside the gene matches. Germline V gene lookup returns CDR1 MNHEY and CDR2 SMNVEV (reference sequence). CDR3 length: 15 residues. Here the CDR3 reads CASSFYPTGETEAFF. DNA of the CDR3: TGTGCCAGCAGTTTCTACCCTACAGGGGAGACTGAAGCTTTCTTT.

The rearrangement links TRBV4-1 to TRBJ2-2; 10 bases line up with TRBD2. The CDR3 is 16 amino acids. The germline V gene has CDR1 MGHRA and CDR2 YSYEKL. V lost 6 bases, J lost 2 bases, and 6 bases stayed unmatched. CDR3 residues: CASRPTSGVNTGELFF. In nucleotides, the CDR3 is TGCGCCAGCAGACCCACTAGCGGGGTCAACACCGGGGAGCTGTTTTTT.

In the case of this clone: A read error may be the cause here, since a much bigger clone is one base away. Here the CDR3 DNA reads TGTGCCAGCAGCCCGACAGGGGGCGAGCAGTACTTC. Amino acids: CASSPTGGEQYF. This chain links TRBV11-2 with TRBJ2-7, with 9 positions matching TRBD1. The V segment lost 5 bases and the J segment 6 bases; nucleotides outside the gene matches: 2. This CDR3 is 12 amino acids long. The germline V gene encodes CDR1 SGHAT and CDR2 FQNNGV.

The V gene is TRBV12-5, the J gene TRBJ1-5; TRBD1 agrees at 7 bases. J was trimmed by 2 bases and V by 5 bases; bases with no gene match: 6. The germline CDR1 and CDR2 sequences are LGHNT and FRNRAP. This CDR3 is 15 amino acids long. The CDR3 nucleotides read TGTGCTAGTGGTCAATCTACAGGGGGCAATCAGCCCCAGCATTTT. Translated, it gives CASGQSTGGNQPQHF.

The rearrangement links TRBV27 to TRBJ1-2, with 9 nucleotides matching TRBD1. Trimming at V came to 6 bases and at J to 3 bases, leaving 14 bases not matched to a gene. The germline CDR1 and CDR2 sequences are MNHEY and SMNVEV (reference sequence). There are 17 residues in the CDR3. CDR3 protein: CASSPDRGSLRYYGYTF. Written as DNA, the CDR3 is TGTGCCAGCAGCCCGGACAGGGGTTCTCTGCGTTACTATGGCTACACCTTC.

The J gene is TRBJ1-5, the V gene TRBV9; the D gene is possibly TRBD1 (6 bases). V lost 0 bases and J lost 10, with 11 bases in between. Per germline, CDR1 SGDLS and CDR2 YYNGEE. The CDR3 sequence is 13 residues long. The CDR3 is CASSVGDNTPQHF. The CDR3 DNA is TGTGCCAGCAGCGTAGGGGACAATACTCCCCAGCATTTT.

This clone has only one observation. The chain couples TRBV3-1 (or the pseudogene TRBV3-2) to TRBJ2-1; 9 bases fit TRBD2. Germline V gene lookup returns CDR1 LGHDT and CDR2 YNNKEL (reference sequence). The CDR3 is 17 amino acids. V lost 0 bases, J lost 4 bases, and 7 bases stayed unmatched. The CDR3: CASSQDAAGGVYNEQFF. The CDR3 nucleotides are TGTGCCAGCAGCCAAGATGCGGCGGGGGGGGTATACAATGAGCAGTTCTTC.

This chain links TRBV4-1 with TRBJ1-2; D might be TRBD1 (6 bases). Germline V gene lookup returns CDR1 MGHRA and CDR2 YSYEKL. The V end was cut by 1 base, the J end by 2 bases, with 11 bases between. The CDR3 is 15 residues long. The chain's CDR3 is CASSQVGQGNYGYTF. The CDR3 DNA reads TGCGCCAGCAGCCAAGTGGGGCAGGGGAACTATGGCTACACCTTC.

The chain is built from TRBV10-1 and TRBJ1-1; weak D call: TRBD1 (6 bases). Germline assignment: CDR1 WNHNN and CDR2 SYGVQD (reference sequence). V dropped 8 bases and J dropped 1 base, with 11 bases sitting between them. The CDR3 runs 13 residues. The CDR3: CASRGGQNTEAFF. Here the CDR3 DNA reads TGCGCCAGCCGGGGGGGCCAGAACACTGAAGCTTTCTTT.

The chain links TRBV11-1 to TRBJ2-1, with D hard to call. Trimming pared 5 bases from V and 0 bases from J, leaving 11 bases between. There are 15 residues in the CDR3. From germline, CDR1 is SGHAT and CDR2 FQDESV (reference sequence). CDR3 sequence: CASSLIASSYNEQFF. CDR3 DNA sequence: TGTGCCAGCAGCCTCATTGCGAGCTCCTACAATGAGCAGTTCTTC. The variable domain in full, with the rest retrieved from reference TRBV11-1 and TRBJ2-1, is EAEVAQSPRYKITEKSQAVAFWCDPISGHATLYWYRQILGQGPELLVQFQDESVVDDSQLPKDRFSAERLKGVDSTLKIQPAELGDSAMYLCASSLIASSYNEQFFGPGTRLTVL.

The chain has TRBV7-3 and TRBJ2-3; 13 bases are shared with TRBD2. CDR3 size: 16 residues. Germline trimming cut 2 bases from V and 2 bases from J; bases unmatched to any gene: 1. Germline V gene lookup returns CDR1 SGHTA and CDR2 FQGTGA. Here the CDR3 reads CASSLGTSGNTDTQYF. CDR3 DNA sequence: TGTGCCAGCAGCTTAGGGACTAGCGGGAACACAGATACGCAGTATTTT. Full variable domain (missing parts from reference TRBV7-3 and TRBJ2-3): GAGVSQTPSNKVTEKGKYVELRCDPISGHTALYWYRQSLGQGPEFLIYFQGTGAADDSGLPNDRFFAVRPEGSVSTLKIQRTERGDSAVYLCASSLGTSGNTDTQYFGPGTRLTVL.

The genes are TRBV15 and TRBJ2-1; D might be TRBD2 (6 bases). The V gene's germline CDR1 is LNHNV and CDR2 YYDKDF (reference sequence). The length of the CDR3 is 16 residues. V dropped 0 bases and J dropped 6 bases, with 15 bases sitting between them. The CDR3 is CATSRDGFSGVNEQFF. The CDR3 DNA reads TGTGCCACCAGCAGAGATGGATTTTCGGGGGTCAATGAGCAGTTCTTC.

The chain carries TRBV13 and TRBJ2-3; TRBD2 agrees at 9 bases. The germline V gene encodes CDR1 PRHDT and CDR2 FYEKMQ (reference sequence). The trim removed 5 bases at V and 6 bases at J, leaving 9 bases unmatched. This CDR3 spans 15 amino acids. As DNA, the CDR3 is TGTGCCAGCAGCCGTCCGGGACTAGCTGCCGATACGCAGTATTTT. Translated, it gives CASSRPGLAADTQYF.

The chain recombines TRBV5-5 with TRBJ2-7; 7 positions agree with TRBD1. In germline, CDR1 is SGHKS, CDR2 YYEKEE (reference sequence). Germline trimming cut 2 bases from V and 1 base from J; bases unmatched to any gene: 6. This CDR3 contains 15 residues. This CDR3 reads CASSLGQVASYEQYF. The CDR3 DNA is TGTGCCAGCAGCTTAGGACAGGTCGCATCCTACGAGCAGTACTTC.

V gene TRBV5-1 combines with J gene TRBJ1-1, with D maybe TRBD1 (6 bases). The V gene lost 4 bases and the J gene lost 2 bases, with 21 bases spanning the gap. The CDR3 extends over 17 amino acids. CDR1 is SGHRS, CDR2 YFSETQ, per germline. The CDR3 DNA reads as TGCGCCAGCAGCCCCTTCGCGGGGGGCGCCTTAAACACTGAAGCTTTCTTT. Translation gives CASSPFAGGALNTEAFF.

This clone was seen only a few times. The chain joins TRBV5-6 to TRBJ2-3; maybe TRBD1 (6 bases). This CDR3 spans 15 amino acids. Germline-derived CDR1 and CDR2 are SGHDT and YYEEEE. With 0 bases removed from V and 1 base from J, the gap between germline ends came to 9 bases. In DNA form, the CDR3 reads TGTGCCAGCAGCTTGGACAGGGCCGGCACAGATACGCAGTATTTT. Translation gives CASSLDRAGTDTQYF. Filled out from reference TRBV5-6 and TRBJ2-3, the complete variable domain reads DAGVTQSPTHLIKTRGQQVTLRCSPKSGHDTVSWYQQALGQGPQFIFQYYEEEERQRGNFPDRFSGHQFPNYSSELNVNALLLGDSALYLCASSLDRAGTDTQYFGPGTRLTVL.

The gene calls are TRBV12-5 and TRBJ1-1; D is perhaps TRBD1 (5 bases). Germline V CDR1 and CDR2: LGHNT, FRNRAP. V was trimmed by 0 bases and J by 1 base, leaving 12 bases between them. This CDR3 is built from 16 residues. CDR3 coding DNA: TGTGCTAGTGGTTTGGTTCTTCCTACAGGGAACACTGAAGCTTTCTTT. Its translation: CASGLVLPTGNTEAFF. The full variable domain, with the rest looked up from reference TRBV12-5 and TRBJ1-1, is DARVTQTPRHKVTEMGQEVTMRCQPILGHNTVFWYRQTMMQGLELLAYFRNRAPLDDSGMPKDRFSAEMPDATLATLKIQPSEPRDSAVYFCASGLVLPTGNTEAFFGQGTRLTVV.

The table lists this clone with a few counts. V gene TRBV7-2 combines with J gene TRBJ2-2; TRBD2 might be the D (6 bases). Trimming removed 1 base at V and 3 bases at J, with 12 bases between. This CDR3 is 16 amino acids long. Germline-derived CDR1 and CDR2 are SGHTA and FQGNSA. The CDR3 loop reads CASSLGRGGDTGELFF. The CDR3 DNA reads TGTGCCAGCAGCTTAGGGCGCGGCGGGGACACCGGGGAGCTGTTTTTT.

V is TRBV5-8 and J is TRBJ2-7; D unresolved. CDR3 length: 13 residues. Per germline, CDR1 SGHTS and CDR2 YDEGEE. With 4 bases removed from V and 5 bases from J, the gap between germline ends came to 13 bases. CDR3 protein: CASSRTVRHEQYF. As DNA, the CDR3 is TGTGCCAGCAGCCGCACGGTTCGCCACGAGCAGTACTTC.

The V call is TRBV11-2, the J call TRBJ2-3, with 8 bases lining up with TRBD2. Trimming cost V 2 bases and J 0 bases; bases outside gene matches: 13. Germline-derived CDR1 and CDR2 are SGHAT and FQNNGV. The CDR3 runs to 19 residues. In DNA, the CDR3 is TGTGCCAGCAGCTTATGGAGCGGGGGCACACTTCTTAGCACAGATACGCAGTATTTT. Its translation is CASSLWSGGTLLSTDTQYF. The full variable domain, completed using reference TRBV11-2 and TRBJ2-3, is EAGVAQSPRYKIIEKRQSVAFWCNPISGHATLYWYQQILGQGPKLLIQFQNNGVVDDSQLPKDRFSAERLKGVDSTLKIQPAKLEDSAVYLCASSLWSGGTLLSTDTQYFGPGTRLTVL.

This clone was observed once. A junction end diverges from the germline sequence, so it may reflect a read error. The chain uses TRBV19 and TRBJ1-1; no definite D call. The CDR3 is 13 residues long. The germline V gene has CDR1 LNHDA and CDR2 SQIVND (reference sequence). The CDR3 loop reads CASRRNPNTDAFF. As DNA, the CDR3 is TGTGCCAGTAGGAGGAACCCGAACACTGATGCTTTCTTT.

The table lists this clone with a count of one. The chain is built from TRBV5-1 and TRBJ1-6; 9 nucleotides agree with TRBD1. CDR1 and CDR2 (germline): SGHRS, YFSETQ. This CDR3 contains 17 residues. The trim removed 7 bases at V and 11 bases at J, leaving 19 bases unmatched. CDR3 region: CASPRTGTGRGGTPLHF. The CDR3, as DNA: TGCGCCAGCCCCCGCACCGGGACAGGGAGGGGAGGAACACCCCTCCACTTT.

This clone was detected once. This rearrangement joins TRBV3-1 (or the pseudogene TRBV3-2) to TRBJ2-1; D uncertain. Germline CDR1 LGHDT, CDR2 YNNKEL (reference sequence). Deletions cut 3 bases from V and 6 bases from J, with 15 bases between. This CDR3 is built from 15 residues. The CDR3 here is CASSQTPMGINEQFF. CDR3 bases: TGTGCCAGCAGCCAGACACCGATGGGTATCAATGAGCAGTTCTTC.

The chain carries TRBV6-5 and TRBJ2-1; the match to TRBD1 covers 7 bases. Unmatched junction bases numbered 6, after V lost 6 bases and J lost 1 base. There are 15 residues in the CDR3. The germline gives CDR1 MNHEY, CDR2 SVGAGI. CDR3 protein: CASRYRQGSYNEQFF. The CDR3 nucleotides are TGTGCCAGCAGATACCGACAGGGTTCCTACAATGAGCAGTTCTTC.